This TCR beta chain was found in a study of blood T cell repertoires in COVID-19. Study as a whole: Nucleic acid was either cDNA or gDNA, and it came from T cells, B-cell-depleted T cells, or PBMCs.

Measured with immunoSEQ multiplex PCR; TCRdb has only the in-frame clones, and not every one. The data hold around 220,000 clones, with approximately 86% observed a single time. The V and J ends lost 7 bases and 7 bases, in that order; junction bases with no gene match: 13. Germline V gene lookup returns CDR1 LNHDA and CDR2 SQIVND (reference sequence). This CDR3 spans 16 amino acids. A Seattle source enrolled patients during active infection and followed them longitudinally. This chain links TRBV19 with TRBJ1-6, with 7 positions matching TRBD1. The receptor was derived from a woman in her fifties or sixties with COVID-19, enrolled during active disease. The specimen was peripheral blood. CDR3 sequence reads: CASNPRTGQGNSPLHF. CDR3 in DNA: TGTGCCAGTAACCCGAGGACAGGTCAAGGGAATTCACCCCTCCACTTT.